This TCR beta chain derives from a study of T cell repertoires in cytomegalovirus infection. Turning to the study itself: In public TCR beta signatures, there were indications of both CMV infection and matching HLA type.

V was clipped by 7 bases and J by 7 bases, with 16 bases between them. The CDR3 is 13 amino acids. Ten or more counts support this clonotype. The antigen is unknown. A single record per CDR3 protein comes from TCRdb applying MiXCR to the reads. Among about 300,000 distinct CDR3 sequences listed, 9.6% were seen once. Points from the study as a whole: CMV-specific TCR beta clonotypes restricted by HLA-C dominated the ex vivo response.

This TCR came from a human donor in good health (CMV status not recorded). Some clones in this sample may be carry-over from other donors' samples. The V and J genes are TRBV12-3 or TRBV12-4 and TRBJ1-2, with D uncertain. Sequenced: PBMCs. CDR3 nucleotide sequence: TGTGCCAGCACCCGGGCCTCTCGGGGTGGCTACACCTTC. This encodes CASTRASRGGYTF.